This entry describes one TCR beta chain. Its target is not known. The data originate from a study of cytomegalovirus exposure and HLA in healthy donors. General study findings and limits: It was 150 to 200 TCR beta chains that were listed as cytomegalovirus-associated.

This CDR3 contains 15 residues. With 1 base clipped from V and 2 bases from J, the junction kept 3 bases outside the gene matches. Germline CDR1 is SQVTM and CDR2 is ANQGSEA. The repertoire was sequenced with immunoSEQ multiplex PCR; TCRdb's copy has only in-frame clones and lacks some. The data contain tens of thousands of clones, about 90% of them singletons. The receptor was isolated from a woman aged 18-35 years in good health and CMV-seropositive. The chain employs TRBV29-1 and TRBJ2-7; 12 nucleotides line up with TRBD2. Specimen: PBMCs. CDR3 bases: TGCAGCGTTGAAGGGACTAGCGGGGAGACCTACGAGCAGTACTTC. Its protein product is CSVEGTSGETYEQYF.